Reported below is one T cell receptor beta chain. These data originate in a study of blood T cells in healthy people across ages. Combining a sample-barcoded 5' primer with a J-beta primer mix, a second PCR ran for about 6 to 11 cycles. TCRdb recomputed calls from the 5' RACE reads with MiXCR, one row per CDR3 protein. In the table there are approximately 940,000 distinct CDR3 sequences, roughly 50% of which are singletons. Trimming took off 6 bases at V and 0 bases at J, with 13 bases between the two ends. Germline V gene sequence: CDR1 SNHLY, CDR2 FYNNEI. The CDR3 is 15 residues long. Sequencing input: blood. V and J are TRBV2 and TRBJ2-3, with D possibly called TRBD1 or TRBD2 (5 bases each). The receptor was isolated from a man in his thirties or forties in good health. CDR3 amino acids: CASSPIGDSTDTQYF. As DNA, the CDR3 is TGTGCCAGCAGCCCTATAGGGGACAGCACAGATACGCAGTATTTT.